This is a list of T cell receptor beta chains from one sample in a study of shared clonotypes between healthy human individuals. Sequencing used immunoSEQ multiplex PCR; TCRdb keeps in-frame clones, though not all of them. The sample carries hundreds of thousands of clones, around 96% recorded once. Specimen: naive CD8+ T cells sorted from blood. The receptors come from a woman aged 30 to 39 in good health. The CDR3 runs from the conserved cysteine through the conserved F or W. D genes are given only for firm matches. Part of the rows lack a size; the others show once, few, many or a class for expanded clones.

V,D,J,size,CDR3,DNA
TRBV27,TRBD2,TRBJ2-3,NA,CASSFTQLAGGPGDTQYF,TGTGCCAGCAGTTTCACACAACTAGCGGGAGGGCCGGGAGATACGCAGTATTTT
TRBV28,NA,TRBJ1-2,NA,CASSFFRFNYGYTF,TGTGCCAGCAGTTTCTTCAGGTTTAACTATGGCTACACCTTC
TRBV18,TRBD2,TRBJ2-7,NA,CASSDVGSGAYEQYF,TGTGCCAGCTCCGACGTTGGTAGCGGGGCCTACGAGCAGTACTTC
TRBV23-1,TRBD2,TRBJ2-3,NA,CASPDLAGLTDTQYF,TGCGCCAGCCCGGACCTAGCGGGACTCACAGATACGCAGTATTTT
TRBV27,NA,TRBJ2-1,once,CASSLYQDGDNEQFF,TGTGCCAGCAGTTTGTACCAGGATGGCGACAATGAGCAGTTCTTC
TRBV27,TRBD1,TRBJ2-1,NA,CASSKGQELNEQFF,TGTGCCAGCAGCAAGGGACAGGAGCTTAATGAGCAGTTCTTC
TRBV7-2,NA,TRBJ2-5,NA,CASSLAGAGETQYF,TGTGCCAGCAGCTTAGCGGGAGCCGGGGAGACCCAGTACTTC
TRBV28,NA,TRBJ1-4,NA,CAIRGGEWNEKLFF,TGTGCCATCCGTGGGGGGGAATGGAATGAAAAACTGTTTTTT
TRBV11-2,TRBD1,TRBJ2-1,NA,CASSLGQDQGEQFF,TGTGCCAGCAGCTTGGGACAGGACCAGGGCGAGCAGTTCTTC
TRBV19,NA,TRBJ2-7,NA,CASSIWGLSTDGQYF,TGTGCCAGTAGTATTTGGGGACTTTCTACTGACGGGCAGTACTTC
TRBV6-6,TRBD1,TRBJ2-5,once,CASNQLGQGAEETQYF,TGTGCCAGCAACCAACTGGGACAGGGGGCAGAAGAGACCCAGTACTTC
TRBV28,NA,TRBJ1-5,NA,CASSIPSNQPQHF,TGTGCCAGCAGTATCCCCAGCAATCAGCCCCAGCATTTT
TRBV30,NA,TRBJ2-5,NA,CAWSVRGGGETQYF,TGTGCCTGGAGTGTACGAGGAGGAGGAGAGACCCAGTACTTC
TRBV6-1,NA,TRBJ1-1,once,CATLGTYTEAFF,TGTGCCACCCTGGGGACTTACACTGAAGCTTTCTTT
TRBV5-6,TRBD1,TRBJ2-7,once,CASSLEGRGRHEQYF,TGTGCCAGCAGCCTCGAAGGCAGGGGGAGACACGAGCAGTACTTC
TRBV2,NA,TRBJ2-3,NA,CASSVERTTDTQYF,TGTGCCAGCAGTGTGGAACGGACAACAGATACGCAGTATTTT
TRBV6-5,TRBD1,TRBJ1-1,NA,CASSYGTQGQTEAFF,TGTGCCAGCAGTTACGGCACACAGGGGCAAACTGAAGCTTTCTTT
TRBV6-5,NA,TRBJ2-7,NA,CASSYSVGSYEQYF,TGTGCCAGCAGTTACTCGGTCGGGTCCTACGAGCAGTACTTC
TRBV4-1,TRBD1,TRBJ1-5,few,CASSARGDSNQPQHF,TGCGCCAGCAGCGCCAGGGGGGATAGCAATCAGCCCCAGCATTTT
TRBV7-3,NA,TRBJ2-3,NA,CASSERKGGDTQYF,TGTGCCAGCAGCGAGCGAAAGGGAGGAGATACGCAGTATTTT
TRBV20-1,NA,TRBJ1-2,NA,CSASGGTGYTF,TGCAGTGCTAGTGGGGGGACGGGCTACACCTTC
TRBV7-9,NA,TRBJ2-1,NA,CASAGRPKPPYNEQFF,TGTGCCAGCGCGGGACGGCCTAAACCTCCCTACAATGAGCAGTTCTTC
TRBV27,NA,TRBJ2-3,once,CASSSEGASTDTQYF,TGTGCCAGCAGTTCGGAGGGTGCTAGCACAGATACGCAGTATTTT
TRBV28,TRBD2,TRBJ2-7,NA,CASSYLTAGPTSGTYEQYF,TGTGCCAGCAGTTATCTTACCGCGGGCCCGACTAGCGGGACCTACGAGCAGTACTTC
TRBV7-6,TRBD2,TRBJ2-1,NA,CASSLEAGGPGNEQFF,TGTGCCAGCAGCTTAGAGGCGGGAGGGCCAGGTAATGAGCAGTTCTTC
TRBV28,TRBD2,TRBJ2-7,NA,CASSRGGLAGGYEQYF,TGTGCCAGCAGCAGGGGGGGACTAGCGGGAGGGTACGAGCAGTACTTC
TRBV21-1,NA,TRBJ2-2,NA,CARDRREFTGELFF,TGTGCCAGAGATAGGCGGGAGTTCACCGGGGAGCTGTTTTTT